The clone carrying this T cell receptor (beta chain) was counted many times. This sample is part of a study of neurological immune-mediated disorders. TCRdb passed the 5' RACE reads through MiXCR, listing each CDR3 protein once. Of roughly 67,000 distinct CDR3 sequences in the sample, under 5% were seen once. This CDR3 has 14 amino acids. Germline CDR1 SGDLS, CDR2 YYNGEE. The V end was cut by 0 bases, the J end by 8 bases, with 14 bases between. Sequencing was carried out using PBMCs. This receptor was taken from a man aged 50 or older with multiple sclerosis. The J gene is TRBJ1-2, the V gene TRBV9; D might be TRBD1 (5 bases). The CDR3 region is CASSVEGRVWGYTF. CDR3 DNA sequence: TGTGCCAGCAGCGTAGAGGGCAGGGTTTGGGGCTACACCTTC.